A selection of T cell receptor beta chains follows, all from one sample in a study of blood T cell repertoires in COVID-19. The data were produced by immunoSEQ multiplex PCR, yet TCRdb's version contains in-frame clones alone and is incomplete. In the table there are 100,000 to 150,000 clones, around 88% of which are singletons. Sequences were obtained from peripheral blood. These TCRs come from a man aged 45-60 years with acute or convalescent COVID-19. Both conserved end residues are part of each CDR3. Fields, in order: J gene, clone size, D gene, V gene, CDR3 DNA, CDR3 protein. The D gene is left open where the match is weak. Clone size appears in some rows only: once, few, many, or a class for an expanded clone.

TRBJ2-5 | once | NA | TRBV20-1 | TGCAGTGCTAGTGTCTTACGGCAAGAGACCCAGTACTTC | CSASVLRQETQYF
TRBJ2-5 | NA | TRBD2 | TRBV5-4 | TGTGCCAGCAGACGCAGCGGGAGGGTCTTAGACCAAGAGACCCAGTACTTC | CASRRSGRVLDQETQYF
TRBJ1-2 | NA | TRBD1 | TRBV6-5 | TGTGCCAGCACCGACAGGGTCTATGGCTACACCTTC | CASTDRVYGYTF
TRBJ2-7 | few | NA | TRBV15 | TGTGCCACCAGCAGGGAGAGGCGAGGGGGTCGCTACGAGCAGTACTTC | CATSRERRGGRYEQYF
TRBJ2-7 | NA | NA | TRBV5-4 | TGTGCCAGCAGCCCCTTCGGTCAGGGCGCCTACGAGCAGTACTTC | CASSPFGQGAYEQYF
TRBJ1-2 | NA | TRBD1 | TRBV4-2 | TGTGCCAGCAGCGTTGCCGGGACAGCGCCCTTAGGCTACACCTTC | CASSVAGTAPLGYTF
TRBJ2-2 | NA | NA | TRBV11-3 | TGTGCCAGCAGCTTAGGAGGAGGAACCGGGGAGCTGTTTTTT | CASSLGGGTGELFF
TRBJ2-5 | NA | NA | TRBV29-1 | TGCAGCGTTGATAGTCTCCCCCGGCGGGAGACCCAGTACTTC | CSVDSLPRRETQYF
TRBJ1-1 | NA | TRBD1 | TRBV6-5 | TGTGCCAGCAGGAAGGGGGCAGACACTGAAGCTTTCTTT | CASRKGADTEAFF
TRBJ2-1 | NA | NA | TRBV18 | TGTGCCAGCTCTCGCGGACTGGGCTCCTACAATGAGCAGTTCTTC | CASSRGLGSYNEQFF
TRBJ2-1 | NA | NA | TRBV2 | TGTGCCAGCAGTGACGGGACTTCCCTTAATGAGCAGTTCTTC | CASSDGTSLNEQFF
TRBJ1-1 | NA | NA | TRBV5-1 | TGCGCCAGCAGCTCCGCCCGGGGGATTGCTGAAGCTTTCTTT | CASSSARGIAEAFF
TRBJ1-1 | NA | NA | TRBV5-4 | TGTGCCAGCAGCCCTGGTGGGAGGGATAACACTGAAGCTTTCTTT | CASSPGGRDNTEAFF
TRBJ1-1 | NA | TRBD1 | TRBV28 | TGTGCCTCCAGGGGGGATTACACTGAAGCTTTCTTT | CASRGDYTEAFF
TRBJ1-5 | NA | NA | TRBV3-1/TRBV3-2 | TGTGCCAGCAGCCAAGATGGGGGGGGTAGCAATCAGCCCCAGCATTTT | CASSQDGGGSNQPQHF
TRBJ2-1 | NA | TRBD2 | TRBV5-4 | TGTGCCAGCAGCTTCGGGACTAGCGGAGACTACAATGAGCAGTTCTTC | CASSFGTSGDYNEQFF
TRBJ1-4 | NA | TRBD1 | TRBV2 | TGTGCCAGCAGACCAGACAGGGGAAATGAAAAACTGTTTTTT | CASRPDRGNEKLFF
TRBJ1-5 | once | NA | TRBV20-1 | TGCAGTGCTAGTTTGGTCGGACTGCGGCCCCAGCATTTT | CSASLVGLRPQHF
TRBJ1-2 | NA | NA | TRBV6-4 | TGTGCCAGCAGCCTGAGGGTCAGGGGCCGAATCCTGAACTATGGCTACACCTTC | CASSLRVRGRILNYGYTF
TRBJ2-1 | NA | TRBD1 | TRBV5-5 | TGTGCCAGCAGCCGAGACAGGGGCTTGGGAGATGAGCAGTTCTTC | CASSRDRGLGDEQFF
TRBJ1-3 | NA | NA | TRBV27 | TGTGCCAGCAGTTCCAGGGCCTCTGGAAACACCATATATTTT | CASSSRASGNTIYF
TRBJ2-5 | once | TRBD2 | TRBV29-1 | TGCAGCGTGAAGAACGTACTAGCGGGGGTAAGAGAGACCCAGTACTTC | CSVKNVLAGVRETQYF
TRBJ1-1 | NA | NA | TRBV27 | TGTGCCAGCAGTTTGCTACTGAGCACTGAAGCTTTCTTT | CASSLLLSTEAFF
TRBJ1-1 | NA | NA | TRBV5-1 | TGCGCCAGCTCCTTACTTAGGGGGAACTTTGTTACTGAAGCTTTCTTT | CASSLLRGNFVTEAFF
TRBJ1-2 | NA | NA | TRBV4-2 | NA | CASSHPGQVGSGTF
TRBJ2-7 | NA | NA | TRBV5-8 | TGTGCCAGCCGCGCACAGTTGGGACAGCGGGCCGACGAGCAGTACTTC | CASRAQLGQRADEQYF
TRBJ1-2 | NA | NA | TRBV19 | TGTGCCAGCTTAAGACAGGACCCGAACTATGGCTACACCTTC | CASLRQDPNYGYTF
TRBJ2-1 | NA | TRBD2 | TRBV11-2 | TGTGCCAGCAGCACGAGCGGGAGTAGGGACAATGAGCAGTTCTTC | CASSTSGSRDNEQFF
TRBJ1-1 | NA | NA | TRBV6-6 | TGTGCCAGCAGTTACTCGACAGCTGCTTTCTTT | CASSYSTAAFF
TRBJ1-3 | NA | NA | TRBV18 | TGTGCCAGCTCAACGGACAGTGGAAACACCATATATTTT | CASSTDSGNTIYF
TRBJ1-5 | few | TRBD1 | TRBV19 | TGTGCCAGTACTAATCTTCAGGGGGCTAGGAATCAGCCCCAGCATTTT | CASTNLQGARNQPQHF
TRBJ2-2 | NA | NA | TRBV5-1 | TGCGCCAGCAGCTTGGGCCCCCCTTCGGCGAACACCGGGGAGCTGTTTTTT | CASSLGPPSANTGELFF
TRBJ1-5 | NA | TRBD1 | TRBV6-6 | TGTGCCAGCAGTTCGGCCTCAGGGGGCGTCAATCAGCCCCAGCATTTT | CASSSASGGVNQPQHF
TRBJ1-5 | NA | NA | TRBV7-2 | TGTGCCAGCAGACCAGACAGGTACAGCAATCAGCCCCAGCATTTT | CASRPDRYSNQPQHF
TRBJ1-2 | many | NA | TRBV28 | TGTGCCAGCAGTTTACGTCTCTATGGCTACACCTTC | CASSLRLYGYTF
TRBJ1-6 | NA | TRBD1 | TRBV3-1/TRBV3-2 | TGTGCCAGCGGGGACAGCAATTCACCCCTCCACTTT | CASGDSNSPLHF
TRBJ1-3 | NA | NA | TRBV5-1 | TGCGCCAGCAGCTCTCCGGGGGAGCCTGGAAACACCATATATTTT | CASSSPGEPGNTIYF
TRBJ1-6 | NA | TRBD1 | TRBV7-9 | TGTGCCAGCAGCACCGACAGGGCTACTTCACCCCTCCACTTT | CASSTDRATSPLHF
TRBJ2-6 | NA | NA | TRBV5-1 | TGCGCCAGCAGCTTGGCAGGGTCCGGGGCCAACGTCCTGACTTTC | CASSLAGSGANVLTF
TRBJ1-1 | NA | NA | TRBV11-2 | TGTGCCAGCAGCTTCTTCGGTACCACTGAAGCTTTCTTT | CASSFFGTTEAFF
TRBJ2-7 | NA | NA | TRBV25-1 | TGTGCCAGCAGTGCCTGGGGGGTCTACGAGCAGTACTTC | CASSAWGVYEQYF
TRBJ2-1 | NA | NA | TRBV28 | TGTGCCCATGGGGTGGGGCCAGGCGAGCAGTTCTTC | CAHGVGPGEQFF
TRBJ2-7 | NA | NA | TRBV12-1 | TGTGCCAGCATCGACAGGCGGCCCTACGAGCAGTACTTC | CASIDRRPYEQYF
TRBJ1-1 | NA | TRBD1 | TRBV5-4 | TGTGCCAGCAGCCGAGGGGGCCCGAACACTGAAGCTTTCTTT | CASSRGGPNTEAFF
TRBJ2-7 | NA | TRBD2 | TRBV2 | TGTGCCAGCGTAGCGGGCCTCTCCTACGAGCAGTACTTC | CASVAGLSYEQYF
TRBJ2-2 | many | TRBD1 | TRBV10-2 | TGCGCCAGCAGTGAGAGGGTTAGGGACAGGGTGGCCGGGGAGCTGTTTTTT | CASSERVRDRVAGELFF
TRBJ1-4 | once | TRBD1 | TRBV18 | TGTGCCAGCTCACCACCGGGACAGGGCAATGAAAAACTGTTTTTT | CASSPPGQGNEKLFF
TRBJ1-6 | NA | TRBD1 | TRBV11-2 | TGTGCCAGCAGCTCCCGGGACAGGGGAGGTTCACCCCTCCACTTT | CASSSRDRGGSPLHF
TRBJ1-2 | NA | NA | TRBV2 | TGTGCCAGCAGTGATCAGTATGGCTACACCTTC | CASSDQYGYTF
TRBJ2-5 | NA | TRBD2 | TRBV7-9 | TGTGCCAGTCACTTCAACGGGAGGGCCGAGGAGACCCAGTACTTC | CASHFNGRAEETQYF
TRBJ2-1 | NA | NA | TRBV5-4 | TGTGCCAGCAGCTTGGCGGCAGGGGTGTACAATGAGCAGTTCTTC | CASSLAAGVYNEQFF
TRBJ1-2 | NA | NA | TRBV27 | TGTGCCACGAGGACGGGGTATGGTGGCTACACCTTC | CATRTGYGGYTF
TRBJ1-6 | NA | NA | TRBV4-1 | TGCGCCAGCAGCCAAGTCAGGGATTCACCCCTCCACTTT | CASSQVRDSPLHF
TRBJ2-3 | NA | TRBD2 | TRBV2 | TGTGCCAGCAGACTCAGGACTAGCGGGACTAGCACAGATACGCAGTATTTT | CASRLRTSGTSTDTQYF
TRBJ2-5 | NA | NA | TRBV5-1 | TGCGCCAGCAGCACTCAAGGGGGATGGAGTCAAGAGACCCAGTACTTC | CASSTQGGWSQETQYF
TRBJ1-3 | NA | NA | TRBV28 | TGTGCCAGCCTCCCCGCCGGTAGCCGCTCTGGAAACACCATATATTTT | CASLPAGSRSGNTIYF
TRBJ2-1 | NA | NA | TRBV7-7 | TGTGCTAGCAGCTTAGGTCCGGGAGTTGAGCAGTTCTTC | CASSLGPGVEQFF